These 5 T cell receptor beta chains originate from one sample sequenced in a study of blood T cells in healthy people across ages. A J-beta primer mix and a sample-barcoded 5' primer were used in a second PCR of roughly 7 to 12 cycles. TCRdb re-analysed the 5' RACE reads in MiXCR, keeping a single row per CDR3 protein. Here the sample spans nearly 800,000 distinct CDR3 sequences, 25% being singletons. The data were also submitted as part of a second study, on T cells of mothers and their children.

The sample comprised blood. The origin of the receptors is a boy under 18 in good health.

This clonotype was counted between two and nine times. This likely comes from a read error, as the CDR3 has no conserved phenylalanine or tryptophan at its end. V usage is TRBV27 and J usage is TRBJ1-4; D is uncertain. V was cut by 4 bases and J by 7 bases, with 10 bases left in between. The germline gives CDR1 MNHEY, CDR2 SMNVEV (reference sequence). The CDR3 is 13 residues long. The CDR3 region is CASSSRFGEKLFS. The CDR3 DNA reads as TGTGCCAGCAGTTCCAGGTTTGGTGAAAAACTGTTTTCT.

The chain uses TRBV20-1 and TRBJ2-1; D might be TRBD2 (5 bases). The J call may be mistaken, given a closer DNA end match to TRBJ2-5. The CDR3 extends over 12 amino acids. Germline V gene data show CDR1 as DFQATT and CDR2 as SNEGSKA (reference sequence). CDR3 sequence: CSARDFQETQYF. The CDR3 DNA reads as TGCAGTGCTAGGGACTTCCAAGAGACCCAGTACTTC.

This rearrangement joins TRBV29-1 to TRBJ1-3; D unclear. V was trimmed by 3 bases and J by 3 bases, leaving 6 bases between them. Looked up from germline, CDR1 is SQVTM and CDR2 is ANQGSEA. CDR3 size: 12 residues. The CDR3 DNA sequence: TGCAGCGTTGAGGTCCTTGGAAACACCATATATTTT. This translates into CSVEVLGNTIYF.

The rearrangement links TRBV7-2 to TRBJ2-3; D is ambiguous. This CDR3 is 15 amino acids long. The germline V and J ends were trimmed by 3 bases and 1 base, with 11 bases remaining between them. The germline CDR1 and CDR2 sequences are SGHTA and FQGNSA. The CDR3 DNA is TGTGCCAGCAGCTTGGGCGGACCGGGCACAGATACGCAGTATTTT. This encodes CASSLGGPGTDTQYF.

V gene TRBV28 combines with J gene TRBJ2-7, with 7 bases identical to TRBD1. In germline, CDR1 is MDHEN, CDR2 SYDVKM. V trimming: 3 bases; J trimming: 0 bases; junction bases outside the gene matches: 11. The CDR3 is 17 residues long. The CDR3 protein is CASSLTGSPRGSYEQYF. The CDR3 region has the DNA TGTGCCAGCAGTTTGACAGGGTCCCCCAGGGGCTCCTACGAGCAGTACTTC.